This T cell receptor (beta chain) emerged from a study of T cells after yellow fever vaccination. Overall study findings and caveats: It was a small share of clonotypes that appeared in both CD4 and CD8 compartments. In post-booster samples, most primary-vaccination clones reappeared (approximately 95% CD4, 88% CD8).

Worth noting for this clonotype: Its specificity is unknown.

Synthesis of TCR cDNA relied on 5'RACE template switching, which attached a universal primer site and UMIs. TCRdb reprocessed the 5' RACE reads via MiXCR and lists one record per CDR3 protein. The repertoire includes around 180,000 distinct CDR3 sequences, roughly 6.4% of them detected once, and 2.9% sits in the top ten. This CDR3 has 14 amino acids. The V and J ends lost 4 bases and 7 bases, in that order; junction bases with no gene match: 8. CDR1 is SGHRS, CDR2 YFSETQ, per germline. This receptor was obtained from a man aged 18 to 29 who received the YFV17D yellow fever vaccine. Here the sequenced sample was CD4+ T cells sorted from PBMCs, taken on the day of the first yellow fever vaccination. The rearrangement uses TRBV5-1 and TRBJ2-1, with 7 bases fitting TRBD2. The CDR3 DNA is TGCGCCAGCAGCGACCCGGGAGGTGGTAATGAGCAGTTCTTC. Translated, it gives CASSDPGGGNEQFF.